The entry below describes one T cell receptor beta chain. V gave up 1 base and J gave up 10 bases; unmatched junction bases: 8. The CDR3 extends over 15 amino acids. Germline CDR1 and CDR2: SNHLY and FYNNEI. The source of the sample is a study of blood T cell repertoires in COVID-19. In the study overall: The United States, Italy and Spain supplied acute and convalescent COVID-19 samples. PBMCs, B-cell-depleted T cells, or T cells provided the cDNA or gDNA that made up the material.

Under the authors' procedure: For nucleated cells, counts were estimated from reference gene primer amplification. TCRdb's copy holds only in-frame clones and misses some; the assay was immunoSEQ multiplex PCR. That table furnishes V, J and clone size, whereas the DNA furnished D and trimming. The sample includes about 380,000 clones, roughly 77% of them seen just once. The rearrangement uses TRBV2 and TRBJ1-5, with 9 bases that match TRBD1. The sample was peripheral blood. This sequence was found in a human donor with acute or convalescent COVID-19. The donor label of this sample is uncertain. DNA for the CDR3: TGTGCCAGCAGTGAAGAAGGACAGGGGCGACAACCCCAGCATTTT. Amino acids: CASSEEGQGRQPQHF.